The following is a TCR beta chain sequence with its context. Germline V gene data show CDR1 as SGHTA and CDR2 as FQGTGA. CDR3 length equals 15 residues. The V gene end was trimmed by 4 bases and the J gene end by 9 bases; junction bases not matched to a gene: 10. Sampling times: baseline, cycle 4 day 1, cycle 7 day 1. The data were taken from a study of OX40 agonist ivuxolimab in advanced cancers. Study-level background: Averaging 60 years in age, with a range of 23 to 79, the cohort was approximately 87% male.

TCRdb's table, derived via immunoSEQ multiplex PCR, lists solely in-frame clones and lacks some. The table lists about 82,000 clones, 90% to 95% of them singletons. This material consisted of CD4+ or CD8+ T cells sorted from blood, taken in a trial of the OX40 agonist ivuxolimab. The V and J genes are TRBV7-3 and TRBJ2-1, with 9 bases lining up with TRBD2. This receptor was taken from an adult with an advanced solid tumor such as melanoma, head and neck, liver or kidney cancer. CDR3 nucleotide sequence: TGTGCCAGCAGCTCGGGACTAGCTCCCCTAGGTGAGCAGTTCTTC. Translating it yields CASSSGLAPLGEQFF. The full variable domain, completed using reference TRBV7-3 and TRBJ2-1, is GAGVSQTPSNKVTEKGKYVELRCDPISGHTALYWYRQSLGQGPEFLIYFQGTGAADDSGLPNDRFFAVRPEGSVSTLKIQRTERGDSAVYLCASSSGLAPLGEQFFGPGTRLTVL.